These 5 T cell receptor beta chains came from one sample sequenced in a study of a mutant IDH1 vaccine in newly diagnosed glioma (dated by TCRdb to about 2021). Libraries were prepared through the immunoSEQ multiplex PCR assay. The table was pulled from immuneACCESS by TCRdb, which kept in-frame rearrangements only. Such tables lose some clones; where checked, under half of the loss comes from unresolved V genes, and the rest has no known cause. A total of about 130,000 clones appear in this sample, roughly 78% of them only once. The ten biggest clones cover 4.5% to 6% of the sample. The antigens these receptors bind are not known. The time point label corresponds to: week 11, during vaccination. A 20-mer mutant IDH1 peptide at 300 micrograms in Montanide made up each vaccine dose, which was injected subcutaneously together with topical imiquimod. Here the sequenced sample was PBMCs, taken from a glioma patient whose treatment included an IDH1 peptide vaccine. Receptors were obtained from a middle-aged man with glioma.

The J gene is TRBJ2-1, the V gene TRBV7-3, with TRBD1 matching over 7 bases. CDR1 and CDR2 from the germline V gene are SGHTA and FQGTGA. V lost 5 bases, J lost 14 bases, and 12 bases stayed unmatched. CDR3 length equals 13 residues. CDR3: CASSAGLQGNKFF. CDR3 in DNA: TGTGCCAGCAGCGCCGGATTACAGGGGAATAAGTTCTTC.

V and J are TRBV6-1 and TRBJ2-2, with D maybe TRBD1 (6 bases). This CDR3 contains 14 residues. The V gene lost 6 bases and the J gene lost 4 bases, with 12 bases spanning the gap. The germline gives CDR1 MNHNS, CDR2 SASEGT. CDR3 loop: CASRERGGTGELFF. The CDR3 DNA reads TGTGCCAGCAGGGAGCGAGGGGGCACCGGGGAGCTGTTTTTT.

The chain couples TRBV10-3 to TRBJ2-7; 11 bases map to TRBD2. V dropped 0 bases and J dropped 0; count of bases not matched to a gene: 1. From germline, CDR1 is ENHRY and CDR2 SYGVKD. The CDR3 runs to 16 residues. This CDR3 reads CAISESTSGVSYEQYF. In DNA, the CDR3 is TGTGCCATCAGTGAGTCGACTAGCGGGGTCTCCTACGAGCAGTACTTC.

This sequence joins TRBV12-5 and TRBJ1-4; 9 bases map to TRBD1. The germline V gene encodes CDR1 LGHNT and CDR2 FRNRAP. After removal of 5 bases from V and 2 bases from J, the junction contained 3 bases not matched to a gene. This CDR3 region has 15 residues. The CDR3 DNA follows: TGTGCTAGTGGTCTGGGACAGGGCACTAATGAAAAACTGTTTTTT. Encoded protein: CASGLGQGTNEKLFF.

The rearrangement joins TRBV29-1 to TRBJ1-3, with a tentative D call TRBD1 (6 bases). Germline CDR1 is SQVTM and CDR2 is ANQGSEA. CDR3 length equals 14 residues. Trimming removed 5 bases from V and 0 bases from J, with 11 bases in between. CDR3 sequence reads: CSVRDIFSGNTIYF. As DNA, the CDR3 is TGCAGCGTTAGGGACATTTTCTCTGGAAACACCATATATTTT.